This T cell receptor beta chain appears in the sequencing data of a study of T cells in Graves' hyperthyroidism and ophthalmopathy. Findings of the study overall: Classification by a 13 V-J model distinguished ophthalmopathy from stable hyperthyroidism.

Germline lookup yields CDR1 SNHLY and CDR2 FYNNEI. This CDR3 is built from 11 residues. The germline V and J ends were trimmed by 10 bases and 4 bases, with 10 bases remaining between them. The source material, RNA transcripts, was used to amplify TCR beta CDR3 regions. The TCR CDR3 first-round RT-PCR relied on the HTBI primer set. Each CDR3 protein is one row after TCRdb ran MiXCR on the multiplex PCR reads. The table lists 560,000 or so distinct CDR3 sequences, 20% of them singletons, with 47% in the top ten. In making diagnoses, clinical symptoms, serum thyroxine and TRAb, thyroid ultrasound and orbital computed tomography were all used. This clonotype appeared a few times. The antigen is not known.

The TCR comes from a man between 40 and 49 years old with Graves' ophthalmopathy. Source material: blood. The V and J genes are TRBV2 and TRBJ1-2; D is possibly TRBD1 (6 bases). The CDR3 coding sequence is TGTGCCAACGGACAGCCCTATGGCTACACCTTC. Protein: CANGQPYGYTF.